Below are 2 T cell receptor beta chains sequenced from a single sample in a study of blood T cell repertoires in COVID-19. Generated by immunoSEQ multiplex PCR, the TCRdb table keeps only in-frame clones and is missing some. The profile shows under 250,000 clones, more than 70% of them singletons. Input material: PBMCs or T cells enriched from blood (not recorded which). Every receptor here comes from a man younger than 40 with acute COVID-19.

The chain combines TRBV18 with TRBJ1-5; no reliable D call. Trimming left V 8 bases short and J 1 base short, with 12 bases between. Per germline, CDR1 KGHSH and CDR2 LQKENI. This CDR3 is built from 14 residues. The CDR3 DNA sequence: TGTGCCAGCGCCCGAGGCAGAAGCAATCAGCCCCAGCATTTT. This translates into CASARGRSNQPQHF.

This clone was picked up one time. V usage is TRBV7-9 and J usage is TRBJ1-1; tentatively, D is TRBD1 (5 bases). This CDR3 is built from 13 residues. Germline CDR1 and CDR2: SEHNR and FQNEAQ (reference sequence). Trimming stripped 1 base from V and 9 bases from J, with 12 bases between. The CDR3 loop reads CASSLVGRVKAFF. The CDR3 DNA is TGTGCCAGCAGCTTAGTAGGCAGGGTAAAAGCTTTCTTT.